One sample yielded the 24 T cell receptor beta chains listed below, sequenced in a study of CD8 T cells in Susac syndrome. RNA, at 0.5 to 1 ug, was reverse transcribed with random hexamers. TCRdb re-called the immunoSEQ multiplex PCR reads with MiXCR, one entry per CDR3 protein. The sample holds under 550,000 distinct CDR3 sequences; around 85% are singletons and the top ten take about 0.12%. The sample consisted of CD8+ T cells from PBMCs. All receptors come from a human donor with multiple sclerosis.

The chain recombines TRBV2 with TRBJ1-1; TRBD1 might be the D (6 bases). The V gene lost 3 bases and the J gene lost 1 base, with 12 bases spanning the gap. This CDR3 region has 15 residues. The germline V gene encodes CDR1 SNHLY and CDR2 FYNNEI. The DNA of the CDR3 is TGTGCCAGCAGTGAGGAATCGGGACAGAACACTGAAGCTTTCTTT. Amino acids: CASSEESGQNTEAFF.

This clonotype was detected only once. The chain is built from TRBV5-6 and TRBJ2-3, with 7 positions matching TRBD2. The germline CDR1 and CDR2 sequences are SGHDT and YYEEEE. The ends lost 2 bases at V and 2 bases at J; junction bases unmatched: 5. The CDR3 has 15 amino acids. The CDR3 region is CASSLSAGDTDTQYF. CDR3 coding DNA: TGTGCCAGCAGCTTATCGGCGGGGGACACAGATACGCAGTATTTT.

The chain carries TRBV12-3 or TRBV12-4 and TRBJ2-1; possibly TRBD1 for D (6 bases). The V and J ends lost 2 bases and 13 bases respectively, with 18 bases between them. The CDR3 is 14 amino acids. The CDR3: CASSLFVTQGGQFF. The CDR3 bases are TGTGCCAGCAGTTTATTCGTGACCCAAGGGGGACAGTTCTTC.

The CDR3 loop reads CASSLWVTDRSTEAFF. The CDR3 DNA reads TGTGCCAGCAGCTTATGGGTTACGGACAGGAGCACTGAAGCTTTCTTT. This sequence joins TRBV11-2 and TRBJ1-1; 7 nucleotides line up with TRBD1. In germline, CDR1 is SGHAT, CDR2 FQNNGV. V was clipped by 2 bases and J by 4 bases; unmatched bases: 10. The CDR3 length is 16 residues.

The chain joins TRBV27 to TRBJ1-1; D not resolved. The CDR3 runs to 14 residues. Germline-derived CDR1 and CDR2 are MNHEY and SMNVEV (reference sequence). Trimming left V 0 bases short and J 0 bases short, with 5 bases between. CDR3 in amino acids: CASSLSLLNTEAFF. The CDR3 DNA reads TGTGCCAGCAGTTTATCGTTACTGAACACTGAAGCTTTCTTT.

This chain uses TRBV6-6 with TRBJ2-7, with a weak D call TRBD1 (6 bases). The CDR3 has 14 amino acids. Trimming removed 2 bases at V and 2 bases at J, with 10 bases between. From germline, CDR1 is MNHNY and CDR2 SVGAGI (reference sequence). The CDR3 protein is CASSYGTLAYEQYF. CDR3 DNA: TGTGCCAGCAGTTACGGGACACTTGCCTACGAGCAGTACTTC.

The rearrangement uses TRBV7-9 and TRBJ2-7; perhaps TRBD1 as D (5 bases). Germline CDR1 reads SEHNR; CDR2 reads FQNEAQ (reference sequence). V lost 1 base and J 0 bases, leaving 13 bases between the germline ends. This CDR3 has 16 amino acids. This CDR3 is CASSLVSRQSSYEQYF. In nucleotides, the CDR3 is TGTGCCAGCAGCTTAGTCTCGAGACAGAGCTCCTACGAGCAGTACTTC.

The V gene is TRBV30, the J gene TRBJ2-6; a possible D gene is TRBD1 (5 bases). The germline V gene has CDR1 GTSNPN and CDR2 SVGIG (reference sequence). This CDR3 spans 14 amino acids. Trimming took 4 bases from V and 3 from J, leaving 10 bases between them. The CDR3 sequence is CAWTPGYGANVLTF. The CDR3 DNA reads as TGTGCCTGGACTCCAGGGTATGGGGCCAACGTCCTGACTTTC. The full variable domain, its missing parts supplied by reference TRBV30 and TRBJ2-6, is SQTIHQWPATLVQPVGSPLSLECTVEGTSNPNLYWYRQAAGRGLQLLFYSVGIGQISSEVPQNLSASRPQDRQFILSSKKLLLSDSGFYLCAWTPGYGANVLTFGAGSRLTVL.

This clonotype was observed a few times. The chain carries TRBV6-5 and TRBJ2-1, with D perhaps TRBD1 (5 bases). CDR1 is MNHEY, CDR2 SVGAGI, per germline. The CDR3 runs to 13 residues. Between the trimmed V and J ends, which lost 8 bases and 6 bases, there was a span of 14 bases. As DNA, the CDR3 is TGTGCCAGCTCTGACAGCCCAATCAATGAGCAGTTCTTC. Protein: CASSDSPINEQFF.

The J gene is TRBJ2-2, the V gene TRBV9, with D possibly TRBD1 on 6 matching bases. Between the trimmed V and J ends, which lost 4 bases and 4 bases, there was a span of 14 bases. The germline gives CDR1 SGDLS, CDR2 YYNGEE. The CDR3 loop spans 15 amino acids. The CDR3 DNA follows: TGTGCCAGCAGCTACCCGGGACACATCACCGGGGAGCTGTTTTTT. It is translated as CASSYPGHITGELFF.

The CDR3 DNA sequence: TGTGCCTGGGGGACAGTGGAAAACACCGGGGAGCTGTTTTTT. Residues: CAWGTVENTGELFF. V and J are TRBV30 and TRBJ2-2; TRBD1 aligns across 7 bases. Per germline, CDR1 GTSNPN and CDR2 SVGIG (reference sequence). The ends lost 5 bases at V and 2 bases at J; junction bases unmatched: 5. The CDR3 contains 14 residues. The full variable domain, completed using reference TRBV30 and TRBJ2-2, is SQTIHQWPATLVQPVGSPLSLECTVEGTSNPNLYWYRQAAGRGLQLLFYSVGIGQISSEVPQNLSASRPQDRQFILSSKKLLLSDSGFYLCAWGTVENTGELFFGEGSRLTVL.

This chain uses TRBV10-3 with TRBJ2-7; D is uncertain. V was cut by 1 base and J by 5 bases, with 9 bases left in between. The CDR3 covers 13 residues. CDR1 ENHRY and CDR2 SYGVKD come from the germline V gene. The CDR3 sequence is CAISEYEKNEQYF. CDR3 DNA sequence: TGTGCCATCAGTGAGTACGAGAAAAACGAGCAGTACTTC.

This clonotype is a singleton in its sample. The chain links TRBV4-1 to TRBJ1-1; D gene unclear. The CDR3 has 16 amino acids. Germline V gene data show CDR1 as MGHRA and CDR2 as YSYEKL. The V gene lost 2 bases and the J gene lost 6 bases, with 19 bases spanning the gap. CDR3 coding DNA: TGCGCCAGCAGCCAAAACCCCCGACGGGCCATCCCTGAAGCTTTCTTT. This codes for CASSQNPRRAIPEAFF.

The rearrangement links TRBV7-8 to TRBJ2-5, with 13 bases that match TRBD2. The CDR3 consists of 15 residues. Germline CDR1 and CDR2: SGHVS and FQNEAQ. The ends lost 5 bases at V and 5 bases at J; junction bases unmatched: 5. The CDR3 DNA is TGTGCCAGCAGCCGGACTAGCGGGAGTGCGGAGACCCAGTACTTC. It yields the protein CASSRTSGSAETQYF.

This clonotype was counted between two and nine times. The chain uses TRBV27 and TRBJ2-1, with D unclear. CDR1 is MNHEY, CDR2 SMNVEV, per germline (reference sequence). The length of the CDR3 is 13 residues. V shed 3 bases and J shed 4 bases, with 7 bases lying between them. DNA for the CDR3: TGTGCCAGCAGTTTTGGGAATTACAATGAGCAGTTCTTC. Encoded protein: CASSFGNYNEQFF.

The table lists this clonotype with a few counts. This chain links TRBV19 with TRBJ1-5, with no clear D. V lost 5 bases to trimming and J lost 6 bases, with 8 bases between them. This CDR3 spans 12 amino acids. Germline V lookup: CDR1 LNHDA, CDR2 SQIVND (reference sequence). CDR3 amino acids: CASSFGFQPQHF. In DNA form, the CDR3 reads TGTGCCAGTAGTTTCGGTTTTCAGCCCCAGCATTTT.

This clonotype has just a few counts. The chain recombines TRBV11-2 with TRBJ2-7, with D perhaps being TRBD1 or TRBD2 (5 bases each). Trimming stripped 1 base from V and 2 bases from J, with 9 bases between. The germline CDR1 and CDR2 sequences are SGHAT and FQNNGV. The CDR3 length is 14 residues. This chain's CDR3 is CASSLAGAPYEQYF. CDR3 nucleotides: TGTGCCAGCAGCTTAGCCGGGGCACCCTACGAGCAGTACTTC.

The CDR3 reads CASSQDTFVNTEAFF. CDR3 in DNA: TGCGCCAGCAGCCAAGACACGTTTGTGAACACTGAAGCTTTCTTT. The rearrangement uses TRBV4-1 and TRBJ1-1; no reliable D call. The V end was cut by 0 bases, the J end by 0 bases, with 8 bases between. CDR1 is MGHRA, CDR2 YSYEKL, per germline. This CDR3 spans 15 amino acids.

The gene calls are TRBV20-1 and TRBJ1-3; D uncertain. V was shortened by 6 bases and J by 2 bases, with 14 bases between the two germline ends. Germline V lookup: CDR1 DFQATT, CDR2 SNEGSKA (reference sequence). CDR3 length: 14 amino acids. This CDR3 is CSASLNSAGNTIYF. CDR3 in DNA: TGCAGTGCCAGCTTGAACAGCGCTGGAAACACCATATATTTT.

The chain uses TRBV28 and TRBJ2-1; 14 bases match TRBD2. The CDR3 runs to 21 residues. Germline lookup yields CDR1 MDHEN and CDR2 SYDVKM. The V segment lost 3 bases and the J segment 0 bases; nucleotides outside the gene matches: 13. The CDR3 sequence is CASSFMSWTSGRSNSYNEQFF. Here the CDR3 DNA reads TGTGCCAGCAGTTTCATGTCCTGGACTAGCGGGAGGTCTAACTCCTACAATGAGCAGTTCTTC.

The V gene is TRBV10-3, the J gene TRBJ2-7, with TRBD1 matching over 7 bases. The CDR3 is 13 amino acids. V gave up 3 bases and J gave up 2 bases; unmatched junction bases: 1. The germline V gene encodes CDR1 ENHRY and CDR2 SYGVKD. The DNA for the CDR3 is TGTGCCATCAGTGAAGGACAGGCCTACGAGCAGTACTTC. It translates to CAISEGQAYEQYF.

This chain uses TRBV19 with TRBJ2-5; no reliable D call. The V end lost 1 base, the J end lost 2 bases, and 8 bases lay between the germline ends. This CDR3 has 14 amino acids. Germline CDR1 is LNHDA and CDR2 is SQIVND (reference sequence). CDR3 amino acids: CASSIGGYQETQYF. CDR3 nucleotide sequence: TGTGCCAGTAGTATAGGCGGATATCAAGAGACCCAGTACTTC. Together with reference TRBV19 and TRBJ2-5, the CDR3 gives the full variable domain: DGGITQSPKYLFRKEGQNVTLSCEQNLNHDAMYWYRQDPGQGLRLIYYSQIVNDFQKGDIAEGYSVSREKKESFPLTVTSAQKNPTAFYLCASSIGGYQETQYFGPGTRLLVL.

This rearrangement joins TRBV14 to TRBJ1-1; 9 positions match TRBD1. CDR1 and CDR2 (germline): SGHDN, FVKESK. With V trimmed by 0 bases and J by 8 bases, 10 bases remained unmatched. This CDR3 contains 16 residues. CDR3 amino acids: CASSQEFAGQGREAFF. CDR3 nucleotide sequence: TGTGCCAGCAGCCAAGAGTTCGCCGGACAGGGGAGGGAAGCTTTCTTT.

The CDR3 spells CASRPGLAPYEQYF. As DNA, the CDR3 is TGTGCCAGCAGGCCGGGACTAGCACCCTACGAGCAGTACTTC. V and J are TRBV27 and TRBJ2-7, with TRBD2 identical over 9 bases. Germline V lookup: CDR1 MNHEY, CDR2 SMNVEV (reference sequence). V shed 6 bases and J 2 bases; nucleotides not matched to a gene: 5. The CDR3 loop spans 14 amino acids.